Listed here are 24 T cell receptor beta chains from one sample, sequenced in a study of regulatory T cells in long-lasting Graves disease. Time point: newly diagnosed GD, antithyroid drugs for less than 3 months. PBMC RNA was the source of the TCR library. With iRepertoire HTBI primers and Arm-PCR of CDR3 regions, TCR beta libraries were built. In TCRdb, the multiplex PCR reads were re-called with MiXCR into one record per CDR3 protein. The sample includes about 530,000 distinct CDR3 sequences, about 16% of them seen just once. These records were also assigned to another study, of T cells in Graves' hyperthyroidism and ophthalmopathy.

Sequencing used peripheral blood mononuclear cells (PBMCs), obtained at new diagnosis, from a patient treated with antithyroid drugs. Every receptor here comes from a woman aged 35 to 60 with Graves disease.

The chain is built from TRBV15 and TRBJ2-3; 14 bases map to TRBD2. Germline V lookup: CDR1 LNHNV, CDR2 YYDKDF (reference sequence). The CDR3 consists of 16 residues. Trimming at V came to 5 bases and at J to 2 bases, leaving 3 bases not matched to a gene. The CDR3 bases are TGTGCCACCAGCGGACTAGCGGGGGGCCTCACAGATACGCAGTATTTT. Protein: CATSGLAGGLTDTQYF.

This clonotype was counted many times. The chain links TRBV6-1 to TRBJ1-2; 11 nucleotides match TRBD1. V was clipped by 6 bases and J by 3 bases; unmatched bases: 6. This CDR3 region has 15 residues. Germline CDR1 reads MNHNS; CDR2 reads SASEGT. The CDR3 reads CASRRTGGSDYGYTF. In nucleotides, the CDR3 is TGTGCCAGCAGACGGACAGGGGGCAGTGACTATGGCTACACCTTC.

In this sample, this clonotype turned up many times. CDR3 in amino acids: CASSQGRFGGVWGYTF. Written as DNA, the CDR3 is TGTGCCAGCAGCCAAGGAAGGTTTGGAGGCGTATGGGGCTACACCTTC. The chain links TRBV3-1 to TRBJ1-2; D gene unclear. The V gene lost 1 base and the J gene lost 8 bases, with 20 bases spanning the gap. CDR1 and CDR2 from the germline V gene are LGHDT and YNNKEL (reference sequence). The CDR3 is 16 amino acids.

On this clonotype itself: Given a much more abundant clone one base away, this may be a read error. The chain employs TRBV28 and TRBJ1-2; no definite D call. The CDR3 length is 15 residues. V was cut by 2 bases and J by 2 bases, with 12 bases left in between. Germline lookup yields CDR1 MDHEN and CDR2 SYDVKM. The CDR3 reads CASSLGYWANYGYTF. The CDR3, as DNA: TGTGCCAGCAGTTTAGGCTATTGGGCAAACTATGGCTACACCTTC.

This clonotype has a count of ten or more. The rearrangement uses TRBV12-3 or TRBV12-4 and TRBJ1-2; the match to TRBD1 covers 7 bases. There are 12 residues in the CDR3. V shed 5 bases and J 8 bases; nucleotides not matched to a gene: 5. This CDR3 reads CASSATGEGYTF. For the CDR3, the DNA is TGTGCCAGCAGTGCAACAGGGGAAGGCTACACCTTC.

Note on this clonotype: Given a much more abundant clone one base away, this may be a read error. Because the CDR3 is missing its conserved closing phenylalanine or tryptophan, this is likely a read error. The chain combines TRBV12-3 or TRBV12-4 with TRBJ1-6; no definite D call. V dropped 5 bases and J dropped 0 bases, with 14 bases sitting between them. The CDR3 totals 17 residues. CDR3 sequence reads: CASSGGVASSYNSPLHL. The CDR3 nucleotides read TGTGCCAGCAGTGGCGGAGTGGCTAGCTCCTATAATTCACCCCTCCACCTT.

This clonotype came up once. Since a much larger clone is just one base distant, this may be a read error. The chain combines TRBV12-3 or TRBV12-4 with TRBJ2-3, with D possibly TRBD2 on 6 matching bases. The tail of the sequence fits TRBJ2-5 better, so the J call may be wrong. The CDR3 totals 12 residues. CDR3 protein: CASGLGLRPQYF. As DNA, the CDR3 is TGTGCCAGCGGTTTGGGACTCCGCCCCCAGTACTTC.

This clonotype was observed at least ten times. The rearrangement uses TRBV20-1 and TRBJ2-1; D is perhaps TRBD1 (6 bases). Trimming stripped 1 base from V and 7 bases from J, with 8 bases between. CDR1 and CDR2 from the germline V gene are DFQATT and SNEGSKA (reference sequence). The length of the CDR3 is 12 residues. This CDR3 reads CSARVQGNEQFF. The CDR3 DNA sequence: TGCAGTGCTAGAGTTCAGGGGAATGAGCAGTTCTTC.

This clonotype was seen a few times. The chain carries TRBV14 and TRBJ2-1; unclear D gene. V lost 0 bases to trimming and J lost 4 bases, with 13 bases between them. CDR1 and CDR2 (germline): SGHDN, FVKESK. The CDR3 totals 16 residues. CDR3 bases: TGTGCCAGCAGCCAAGATCCACCTCGACCTTACAATGAGCAGTTCTTC. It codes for CASSQDPPRPYNEQFF.

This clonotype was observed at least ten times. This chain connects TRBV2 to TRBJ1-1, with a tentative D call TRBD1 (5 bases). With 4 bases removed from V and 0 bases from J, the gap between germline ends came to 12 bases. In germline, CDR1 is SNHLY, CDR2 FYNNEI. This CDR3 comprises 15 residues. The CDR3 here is CASSAGRTMNTEAFF. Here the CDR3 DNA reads TGTGCCAGCAGTGCGGGACGGACTATGAACACTGAAGCTTTCTTT.

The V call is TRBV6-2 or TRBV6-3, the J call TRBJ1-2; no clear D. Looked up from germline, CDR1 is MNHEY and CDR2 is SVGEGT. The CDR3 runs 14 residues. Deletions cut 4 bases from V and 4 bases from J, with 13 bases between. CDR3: CASSFRTGSYGYTF. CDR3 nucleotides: TGTGCCAGCAGTTTCCGGACGGGCTCCTATGGCTACACCTTC.

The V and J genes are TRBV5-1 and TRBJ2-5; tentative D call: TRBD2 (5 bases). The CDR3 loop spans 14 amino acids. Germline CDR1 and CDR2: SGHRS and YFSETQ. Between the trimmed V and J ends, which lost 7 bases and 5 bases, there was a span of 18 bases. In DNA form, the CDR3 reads TGCGCCAGCGGAGACCTAGCCTCAGCCGAGACCCAGTACTTC. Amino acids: CASGDLASAETQYF.

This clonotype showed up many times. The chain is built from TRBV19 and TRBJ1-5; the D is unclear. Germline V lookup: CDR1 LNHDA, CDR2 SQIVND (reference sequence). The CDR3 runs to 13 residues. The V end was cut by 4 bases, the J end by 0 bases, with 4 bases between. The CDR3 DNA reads TGTGCCAGTAGTACGGCTAGCAATCAGCCCCAGCATTTT. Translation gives CASSTASNQPQHF.

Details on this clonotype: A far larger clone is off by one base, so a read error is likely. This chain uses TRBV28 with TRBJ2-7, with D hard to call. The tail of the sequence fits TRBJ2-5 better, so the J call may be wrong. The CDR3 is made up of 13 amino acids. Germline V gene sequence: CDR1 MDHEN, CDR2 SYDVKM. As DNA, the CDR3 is TGTGCCAGCGGTCCCGCCTTGGTTGAGACCCAGTACTTC. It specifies CASGPALVETQYF.

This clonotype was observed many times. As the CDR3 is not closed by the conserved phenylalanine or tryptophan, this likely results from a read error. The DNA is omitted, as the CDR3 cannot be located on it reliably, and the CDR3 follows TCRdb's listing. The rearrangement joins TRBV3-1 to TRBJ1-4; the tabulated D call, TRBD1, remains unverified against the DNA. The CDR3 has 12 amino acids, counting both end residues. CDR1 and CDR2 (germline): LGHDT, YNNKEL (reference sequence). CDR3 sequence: CASSQRPRPSPS.

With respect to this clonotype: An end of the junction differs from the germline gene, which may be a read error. The CDR3 is CASSSWTSGGRETRYF. Here the CDR3 DNA reads TGTGCCAGCAGTTCCTGGACTAGCGGGGGGAGGGAGACCCGGTACTTC. The V gene is TRBV12-3 or TRBV12-4, the J gene TRBJ2-5; 14 bases are shared with TRBD2. This CDR3 has 16 residues.

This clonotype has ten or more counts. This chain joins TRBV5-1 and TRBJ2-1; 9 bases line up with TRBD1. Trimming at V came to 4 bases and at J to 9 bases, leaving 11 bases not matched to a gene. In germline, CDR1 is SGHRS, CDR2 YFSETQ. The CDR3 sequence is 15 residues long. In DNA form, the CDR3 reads TGCGCCAGCAGCGTGGGACAGGGAGCGATGAGTGAGCAGTTCTTC. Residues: CASSVGQGAMSEQFF.

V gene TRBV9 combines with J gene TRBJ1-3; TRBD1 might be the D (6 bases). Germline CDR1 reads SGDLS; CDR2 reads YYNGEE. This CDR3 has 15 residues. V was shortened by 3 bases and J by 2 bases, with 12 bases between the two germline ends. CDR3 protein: CASSDRQVAGNTIYF. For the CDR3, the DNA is TGTGCCAGCAGCGATCGACAGGTTGCTGGAAACACCATATATTTT.

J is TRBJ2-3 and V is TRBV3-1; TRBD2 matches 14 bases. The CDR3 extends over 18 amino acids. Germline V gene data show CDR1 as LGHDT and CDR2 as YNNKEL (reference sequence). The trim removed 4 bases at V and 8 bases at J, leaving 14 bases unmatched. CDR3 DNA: TGTGCCAGCAGCCGCGGACTAGCGGGGGGCTCGCAAGGAAGTACGCAGTATTTT. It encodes CASSRGLAGGSQGSTQYF.

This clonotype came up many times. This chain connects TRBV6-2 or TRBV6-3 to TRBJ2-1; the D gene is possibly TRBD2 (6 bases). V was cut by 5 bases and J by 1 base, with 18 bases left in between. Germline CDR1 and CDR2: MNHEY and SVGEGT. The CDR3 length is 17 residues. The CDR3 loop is CASSPAAGLPSYNEQFF. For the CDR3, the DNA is TGTGCCAGCAGTCCAGCCGCGGGACTGCCTTCCTACAATGAGCAGTTCTTC.

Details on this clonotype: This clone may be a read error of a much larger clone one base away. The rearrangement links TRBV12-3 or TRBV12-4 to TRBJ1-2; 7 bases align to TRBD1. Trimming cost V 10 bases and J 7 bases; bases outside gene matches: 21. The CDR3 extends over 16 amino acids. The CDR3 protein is CANRNRGTDRVRGYTF. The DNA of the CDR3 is TGTGCCAACAGAAACAGAGGTACCGACAGGGTCCGTGGCTACACCTTC.

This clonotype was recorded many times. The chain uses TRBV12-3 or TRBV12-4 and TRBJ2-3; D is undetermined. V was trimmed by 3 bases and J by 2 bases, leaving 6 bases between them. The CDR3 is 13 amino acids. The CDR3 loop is CASSFTDTDTQYF. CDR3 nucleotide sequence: TGTGCCAGCAGTTTTACGGACACAGATACGCAGTATTTT.

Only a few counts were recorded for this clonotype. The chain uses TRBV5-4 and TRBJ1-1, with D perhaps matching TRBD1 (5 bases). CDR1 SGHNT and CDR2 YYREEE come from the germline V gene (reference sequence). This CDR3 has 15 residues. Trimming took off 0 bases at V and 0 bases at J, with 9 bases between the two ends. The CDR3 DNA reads TGTGCCAGCAGCTTGGGACAGCTATTGAACACTGAAGCTTTCTTT. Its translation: CASSLGQLLNTEAFF.

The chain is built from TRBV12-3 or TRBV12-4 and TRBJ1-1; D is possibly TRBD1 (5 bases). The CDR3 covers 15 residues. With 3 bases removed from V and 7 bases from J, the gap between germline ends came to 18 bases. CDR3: CASSFIAFKGLEAFF. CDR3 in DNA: TGTGCCAGCAGTTTTATCGCATTCAAGGGGCTTGAAGCTTTCTTT.